These 14 T cell receptor beta chains originate from one sample sequenced in a study of T cells in Graves' hyperthyroidism and ophthalmopathy. It was RNA transcripts that yielded the amplified TCR beta CDR3 regions. A first-round RT-PCR of the TCR CDR3 used the HTBI primer set. TCRdb reprocessed the multiplex PCR reads via MiXCR and lists one record per CDR3 protein. This sample has 550,000 to 600,000 distinct CDR3 sequences, with 16% found just once. The sample was blood. These receptors all come from a woman aged 18-29 years with Graves' hyperthyroidism.

The sample holds many counts of this clonotype. The chain uses TRBV30 and TRBJ2-5; weak D call: TRBD2 (5 bases). CDR3 length: 12 amino acids. Germline CDR1 reads GTSNPN; CDR2 reads SVGIG (reference sequence). V lost 8 bases, J lost 5 bases, and 15 bases lay in between. CDR3 coding DNA: TGTGCCGTAGATCCGGGCGGGGAGACCCAGTACTTC. Encoded protein: CAVDPGGETQYF.

This clonotype was seen a few times. The J gene is TRBJ2-4, the V gene TRBV10-2, with D unresolved. The CDR3 loop spans 16 amino acids. The V gene lost 2 bases and the J gene lost 0 bases, with 11 bases spanning the gap. Germline V gene lookup returns CDR1 WSHSY and CDR2 SAAADI. The CDR3 DNA is TGCGCCAGCAGTGAGGCTTTCGGCCTAGCCAAAAACATTCAGTACTTC. Its protein product is CASSEAFGLAKNIQYF.

The chain recombines TRBV13 with TRBJ2-1, with D perhaps TRBD1 or TRBD2 (5 bases each). The V end lost 6 bases, the J end lost 9 bases, and 15 bases lay between the germline ends. The CDR3 is 13 residues long. The germline V gene has CDR1 PRHDT and CDR2 FYEKMQ (reference sequence). The CDR3 sequence: CASRGPGLVEQFF. CDR3 coding DNA: TGTGCCAGCAGGGGTCCGGGGCTAGTTGAGCAGTTCTTC. Complete variable domain (other parts from reference TRBV13 and TRBJ2-1): AAGVIQSPRHLIKEKRETATLKCYPIPRHDTVYWYQQGPGQDPQFLISFYEKMQSDKGSIPDRFSAQQFSDYHSELNMSSLELGDSALYFCASRGPGLVEQFFGPGTRLTVL.

The sample holds a few counts of this clonotype. V and J are TRBV6-1 and TRBJ2-7, with D perhaps matching TRBD2 (5 bases). CDR1 is MNHNS and CDR2 is SASEGT in the germline V gene. Trimming cost V 5 bases and J 6 bases, with 11 bases left between them. The CDR3 length is 12 residues. CDR3 residues: CASSSRAGEQYF. CDR3 DNA sequence: TGTGCCAGCAGTTCGAGGGCCGGCGAGCAGTACTTC.

Note on this clonotype: The junction departs from germline at one end; a sequencing error may be responsible. The chain uses TRBV3-1 and TRBJ1-3, with D hard to call. Germline V gene sequence: CDR1 LGHDT, CDR2 YNNKEL (reference sequence). The CDR3 spans 17 residues. CDR3 sequence reads: CASSQAFRTASGNTMYF. The DNA of the CDR3 is TGTGCCAGCAGCCAAGCGTTTAGAACGGCCTCTGGAAACACCATGTATTTT.

This clonotype has only a few counts. A junction end diverges from the germline sequence, so it may reflect a read error. In nucleotides, the CDR3 is TGTGCCACCAGTGACGCCCAACAGGGACGCACAGATGCGCAGTATTTT. Translated: CATSDAQQGRTDAQYF. This sequence joins TRBV24-1 and TRBJ2-3; possibly TRBD1 for D (6 bases). The CDR3 loop spans 16 amino acids. Looked up from germline, CDR1 is KGHDR and CDR2 is SFDVKD.

This clonotype was seen more than once but under ten times. The genes are TRBV19 and TRBJ2-1; a possible D gene is TRBD1 (6 bases). CDR1 is LNHDA and CDR2 is SQIVND in the germline V gene (reference sequence). The CDR3 extends over 19 amino acids. V lost 5 bases, J lost 7 bases, and 30 bases lay in between. The CDR3 spells CASSFKTLLTGIIQNEQFF. CDR3 nucleotides: TGTGCCAGTAGTTTCAAAACCCTACTTACAGGGATAATTCAAAATGAGCAGTTCTTC.

Only a few counts were recorded for this clonotype. The chain links TRBV2 to TRBJ2-7; no firm D call. Germline lookup yields CDR1 SNHLY and CDR2 FYNNEI. The CDR3 loop spans 14 amino acids. Trimming left V 7 bases short and J 6 bases short, with 19 bases between. The CDR3 sequence is CASTAETLSREQYF. In DNA form, the CDR3 reads TGTGCCAGCACCGCGGAGACCCTTTCTCGCGAGCAGTACTTC.

The chain links TRBV24-1 to TRBJ2-3, with TRBD1 identical over 9 bases. This CDR3 comprises 15 residues. V trimming: 1 base; J trimming: 4 bases; junction bases outside the gene matches: 2. CDR1 and CDR2 from the germline V gene are KGHDR and SFDVKD. CDR3 in amino acids: CATSDLGTGPDTQYF. CDR3 DNA: TGTGCCACCAGTGATTTAGGGACAGGGCCAGATACGCAGTATTTT.

The sample holds a few counts of this clonotype. The chain employs TRBV28 and TRBJ2-1; TRBD2 matches 11 bases. The CDR3 has 17 residues. J lost 0 bases, V lost 3 bases, and 4 bases had no gene match. CDR1 MDHEN and CDR2 SYDVKM come from the germline V gene. CDR3 nucleotide sequence: TGTGCCAGCAGTTTTAATAGCGGGGGGGGCTCCTACAATGAGCAGTTCTTC. It codes for CASSFNSGGGSYNEQFF.

This clonotype was seen a few times. This chain uses TRBV12-3 or TRBV12-4 with TRBJ1-5, with unresolved D. V shed 3 bases and J shed 7 bases, with 16 bases lying between them. The CDR3 is made up of 15 amino acids. The CDR3 spells CASSLMATGKQPQHF. The DNA for the CDR3 is TGTGCCAGCAGTTTGATGGCGACGGGGAAACAGCCCCAGCATTTT.

This clonotype was counted only a few times. The CDR3 here is CSAAEDNEQFF. The CDR3 region has the DNA TGCAGTGCGGCGGAGGACAATGAGCAGTTCTTC. The chain recombines TRBV20-1 with TRBJ2-1, with D possibly being TRBD2 (5 bases). Looked up from germline, CDR1 is DFQATT and CDR2 is SNEGSKA (reference sequence). V lost 6 bases to trimming and J lost 5 bases, with 8 bases between them. CDR3 length: 11 amino acids.

This clonotype has ten or more counts. The chain recombines TRBV20-1 with TRBJ2-5; D uncertain. Germline values: CDR1 DFQATT, CDR2 SNEGSKA (reference sequence). The CDR3 has 13 amino acids. With 4 bases removed from V and 5 bases from J, the gap between germline ends came to 14 bases. The CDR3 here is CSAKNPGRETQYF. For the CDR3, the DNA is TGCAGTGCTAAGAACCCGGGCAGGGAGACCCAGTACTTC.

To note about this clonotype: One end of the junction is discordant with germline, which a read error may explain. In nucleotides, the CDR3 is TGCGCCAGCAGCTCGACAGGGGACGGCCACGAGCAGTACTTC. Protein sequence: CASSSTGDGHEQYF. The chain recombines TRBV5-5 with TRBJ2-7, with 8 positions matching TRBD1. In germline, CDR1 is SGHKS, CDR2 YYEKEE (reference sequence). The CDR3 runs to 14 residues.